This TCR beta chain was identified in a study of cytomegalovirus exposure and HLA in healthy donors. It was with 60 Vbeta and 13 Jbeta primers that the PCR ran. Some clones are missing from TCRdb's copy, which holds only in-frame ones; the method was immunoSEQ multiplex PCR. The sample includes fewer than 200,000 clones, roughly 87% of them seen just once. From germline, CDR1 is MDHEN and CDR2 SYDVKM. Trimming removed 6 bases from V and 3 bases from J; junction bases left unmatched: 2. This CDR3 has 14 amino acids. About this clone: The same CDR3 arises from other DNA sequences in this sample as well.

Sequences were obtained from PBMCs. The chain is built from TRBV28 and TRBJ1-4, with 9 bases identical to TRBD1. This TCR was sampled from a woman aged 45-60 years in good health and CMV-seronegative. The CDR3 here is CASRGQGANEKLFF. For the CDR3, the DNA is TGTGCCAGCAGGGGACAGGGTGCTAATGAAAAACTGTTTTTT.